Shown below are 29 T cell receptor beta chains from a single sample sequenced in a study of blood T cell repertoires in COVID-19. This table comes from immunoSEQ multiplex PCR, and its TCRdb copy is limited to in-frame clones, with some not included. The sample lists 300,000 to 450,000 clones, more than 75% occurring once. Sequencing was performed on PBMCs or T cells enriched from blood (not recorded which). The receptors were gathered from a woman aged 25 to 45 who had recovered from COVID-19.

The rearrangement joins TRBV6-4 to TRBJ1-6; 9 bases are a match to TRBD1. J lost 7 bases, V lost 6 bases, and 4 bases had no gene match. From germline, CDR1 is MRHNA and CDR2 SNTAGT. The CDR3 covers 14 residues. The CDR3 loop reads CASSQDRGNSPLHF. Here the CDR3 DNA reads TGTGCCAGCAGCCAGGACAGGGGCAATTCACCCCTCCACTTT.

The chain couples TRBV7-8 to TRBJ2-3; unclear D gene. V was pared by 1 base and J by 2 bases, with 10 bases between. Looked up from germline, CDR1 is SGHVS and CDR2 is FQNEAQ. This CDR3 region has 15 residues. As DNA, the CDR3 is TGTGCCAGCAGCTTAGTTTCAAGAGTCACAGATACGCAGTATTTT. As protein: CASSLVSRVTDTQYF. The whole variable domain, filled in from reference TRBV7-8 and TRBJ2-3, reads GAGVSQSPRYKVAKRGQDVALRCDPISGHVSLFWYQQALGQGPEFLTYFQNEAQLDKSGLPSDRFFAERPEGSVSTLKIQRTQQEDSAVYLCASSLVSRVTDTQYFGPGTRLTVL.

The chain combines TRBV6-4 with TRBJ2-1; 11 bases match TRBD2. Germline CDR1 reads MRHNA; CDR2 reads SNTAGT. This CDR3 comprises 18 residues. After removal of 5 bases from V and 1 base from J, the junction contained 10 bases not matched to a gene. CDR3 nucleotides: TGTGCCAGCAGTATGGTAGCGGGGGGGCTTTTGTCCTACAATGAGCAGTTCTTC. This encodes CASSMVAGGLLSYNEQFF.

The V call is TRBV7-6, the J call TRBJ1-6; 7 bases fit TRBD1. The V gene's germline CDR1 is SGHVS and CDR2 FNYEAQ. The CDR3 is made up of 15 amino acids. V dropped 4 bases and J dropped 5; count of bases not matched to a gene: 5. CDR3 sequence: CASSSQTGNNSPLHF. In DNA form, the CDR3 reads TGTGCCAGCAGCTCCCAGACAGGGAATAATTCACCCCTCCACTTT. The full variable domain, its missing parts supplied by reference TRBV7-6 and TRBJ1-6, is GAGVSQSPRYKVTKRGQDVALRCDPISGHVSLYWYRQALGQGPEFLTYFNYEAQQDKSGLPNDRFSAERPEGSISTLTIQRTEQRDSAMYRCASSSQTGNNSPLHFGNGTRLTVT.

A single count supports this clone. The DNA of the CDR3 is TGCGCCAGCAGCCAAACTTCCGGGACTAGCGGGGCTAGCACAGATACGCAGTATTTT. It yields the protein CASSQTSGTSGASTDTQYF. The chain carries TRBV4-3 and TRBJ2-3; 13 bases match TRBD2. Germline trimming cut 2 bases from V and 0 bases from J; bases unmatched to any gene: 8. The CDR3 spans 19 residues. CDR1 and CDR2 from the germline V gene are LGHNA and YSLEER.

This clone showed up just once. The chain uses TRBV5-4 and TRBJ1-2; TRBD1 matches 10 bases. The junction had 11 bases not matched to a gene; V was cut back by 4 bases and J by 2 bases. From germline, CDR1 is SGHNT and CDR2 YYREEE (reference sequence). The CDR3 totals 17 residues. The CDR3 reads CASSQTGTGDENYGYTF. The CDR3 DNA reads TGTGCCAGCAGCCAAACCGGGACAGGGGATGAAAACTATGGCTACACCTTC.

This chain links TRBV2 with TRBJ1-1, with 10 bases fitting TRBD1. The ends lost 6 bases at V and 6 bases at J; junction bases unmatched: 10. Germline CDR1 SNHLY, CDR2 FYNNEI. There are 15 residues in the CDR3. Here the CDR3 reads CASRNGQGGSAEAFF. Here the CDR3 DNA reads TGTGCCAGCAGGAACGGACAGGGGGGAAGTGCTGAAGCTTTCTTT.

This clone has just one count. The V gene is TRBV14, the J gene TRBJ1-3; no clear D gene. CDR3 length: 12 amino acids. Trimming cost V 4 bases and J 4 bases, with 5 bases left between them. Per germline, CDR1 SGHDN and CDR2 FVKESK. Here the CDR3 DNA reads TGTGCCAGCAGCCCAAGCGGAAACACCATATATTTT. Protein product: CASSPSGNTIYF.

The chain recombines TRBV7-6 with TRBJ2-2; a possible D gene is TRBD1 (5 bases). V was shortened by 2 bases and J by 4 bases, with 11 bases between the two germline ends. Germline lookup yields CDR1 SGHVS and CDR2 FNYEAQ. The CDR3 totals 15 residues. CDR3 loop: CASSLTLGVTGELFF. The CDR3 nucleotides are TGTGCCAGCAGCTTAACTTTAGGGGTCACCGGGGAGCTGTTTTTT.

The V and J genes are TRBV27 and TRBJ1-5; D is perhaps TRBD1 (6 bases). The CDR3 spans 15 residues. Germline lookup yields CDR1 MNHEY and CDR2 SMNVEV (reference sequence). V shed 6 bases and J shed 4 bases, with 16 bases lying between them. CDR3: CASRPWAGANQPQHF. The CDR3 coding sequence is TGTGCCAGCAGACCGTGGGCAGGGGCTAATCAGCCCCAGCATTTT.

V usage is TRBV30 and J usage is TRBJ2-7; TRBD1 is a possible D gene (5 bases). Trimming stripped 3 bases from V and 5 bases from J, with 8 bases between. CDR3 size: 11 residues. Germline values: CDR1 GTSNPN, CDR2 SVGIG (reference sequence). CDR3 DNA sequence: TGTGCCTGGAGCGTGGGGCACGAGCAGTACTTC. This sequence encodes CAWSVGHEQYF.

The chain couples TRBV18 to TRBJ1-6; 8 bases are shared with TRBD1. V trimming: 3 bases; J trimming: 10 bases; junction bases outside the gene matches: 8. The CDR3 has 15 residues. The germline V gene encodes CDR1 KGHSH and CDR2 LQKENI. In nucleotides, the CDR3 is TGTGCCAGCTCACCCGAACAGGGGGAAAGATCACCCCTCCACTTT. It specifies CASSPEQGERSPLHF.

This sequence joins TRBV7-9 and TRBJ1-1; TRBD1 agrees at 9 bases. CDR3 length equals 16 residues. Germline V CDR1 and CDR2: SEHNR, FQNEAQ (reference sequence). The ends lost 6 bases at V and 10 bases at J; junction bases unmatched: 18. This chain's CDR3 is CASSFGTGSLANGAFF. DNA of the CDR3: TGTGCCAGCAGTTTTGGGACAGGGTCCCTGGCCAACGGAGCTTTCTTT.

V gene TRBV30 combines with J gene TRBJ1-2, with D possibly being TRBD1 (6 bases). This CDR3 region has 17 residues. Trimming took 0 bases from V and 5 from J, leaving 22 bases between them. Germline V gene data show CDR1 as GTSNPN and CDR2 as SVGIG (reference sequence). CDR3 in amino acids: CAWSVRRDTLTRYGYTF. CDR3 in DNA: TGTGCCTGGAGTGTACGTCGGGACACCCTTACACGGTATGGCTACACCTTC.

As DNA, the CDR3 is TGCGCCAGCAGCTCGGGACAGGGTGCGAGGGGCCAAGAGACCCAGTACTTC. Its translation: CASSSGQGARGQETQYF. The chain links TRBV5-1 to TRBJ2-5; TRBD1 matches at 9 bases. Germline V lookup: CDR1 SGHRS, CDR2 YFSETQ. V was clipped by 3 bases and J by 1 base; unmatched bases: 10. CDR3 length equals 17 residues.

The chain links TRBV5-8 to TRBJ1-1, with a possible D match to TRBD1 (6 bases). Germline V gene lookup returns CDR1 SGHTS and CDR2 YDEGEE. This CDR3 comprises 14 residues. Trimming left V 7 bases short and J 5 bases short, with 18 bases between. In DNA, the CDR3 is TGTGCCAGCCCGTCGGGGGGCCGGTGGACTGAAGCTTTCTTT. This gives the protein CASPSGGRWTEAFF.

The CDR3 protein is CASSIGQGGTDTQYF. The DNA for the CDR3 is TGTGCCAGTAGTATCGGACAGGGAGGGACAGATACGCAGTATTTT. This chain connects TRBV19 to TRBJ2-3, with D possibly matching TRBD1 (8 bases). Germline lookup yields CDR1 LNHDA and CDR2 SQIVND (reference sequence). Deletions cut 3 bases from V and 3 bases from J, with 13 bases between. This CDR3 is 15 amino acids long.

The CDR3 DNA reads as TGTGCCAGCAGCAGCGGGGCAGGGATCGATGAAAAACTGTTTTTT. Protein product: CASSSGAGIDEKLFF. The chain recombines TRBV7-9 with TRBJ1-4, with D possibly TRBD1 on 5 matching bases. The V end lost 5 bases, the J end lost 6 bases, and 16 bases lay between the germline ends. There are 15 residues in the CDR3. Germline values: CDR1 SEHNR, CDR2 FQNEAQ (reference sequence).

The V and J genes are TRBV2 and TRBJ1-1; 9 bases fit TRBD1. Trimming removed 7 bases from V and 8 bases from J; junction bases left unmatched: 14. The CDR3 runs 15 residues. Germline lookup yields CDR1 SNHLY and CDR2 FYNNEI. The DNA of the CDR3 is TGTGCCAGCACTGGAACAGGGGGCACGCGTGGGGAAGCTTTCTTT. This codes for CASTGTGGTRGEAFF.

The V and J genes are TRBV19 and TRBJ2-1; TRBD1 aligns across 8 bases. CDR1 is LNHDA and CDR2 is SQIVND in the germline V gene (reference sequence). The CDR3 length is 14 residues. V was clipped by 6 bases and J by 8 bases; unmatched bases: 9. CDR3 residues: CASSPGTGLDEQFF. Here the CDR3 DNA reads TGTGCCAGTAGCCCCGGGACAGGTCTTGATGAGCAGTTCTTC.

This clone was detected a few times. The chain uses TRBV19 and TRBJ1-1; tentative D call: TRBD1 (5 bases). The V gene lost 3 bases and the J gene lost 0 bases, with 14 bases spanning the gap. The germline CDR1 and CDR2 sequences are LNHDA and SQIVND (reference sequence). The CDR3 has 16 residues. CDR3 in amino acids: CASSIEGASLNTEAFF. CDR3 nucleotides: TGTGCCAGTAGTATCGAAGGGGCCAGCTTGAACACTGAAGCTTTCTTT. Full variable domain (outside the CDR3, taken from reference TRBV19 and TRBJ1-1): DGGITQSPKYLFRKEGQNVTLSCEQNLNHDAMYWYRQDPGQGLRLIYYSQIVNDFQKGDIAEGYSVSREKKESFPLTVTSAQKNPTAFYLCASSIEGASLNTEAFFGQGTRLTVV.

The V and J genes are TRBV7-9 and TRBJ2-1, with D perhaps matching TRBD2 (6 bases). Germline values: CDR1 SEHNR, CDR2 FQNEAQ (reference sequence). CDR3 length: 16 residues. With 1 base removed from V and 1 base from J, the gap between germline ends came to 11 bases. In DNA form, the CDR3 reads TGTGCCAGCAGCTTAGGGAGGGCAGGGTCCTACAATGAGCAGTTCTTC. Its translation: CASSLGRAGSYNEQFF.

This chain joins TRBV18 and TRBJ2-7, with D unresolved. CDR1 is KGHSH, CDR2 LQKENI, per germline. Trimming shortened V by 5 bases and J by 3 bases, and 8 bases separated the two germline ends. The CDR3 spans 12 residues. The CDR3 DNA sequence: TGTGCCAGCTCAACCACTGACTACGAGCAGTACTTC. This translates into CASSTTDYEQYF.

The chain carries TRBV5-1 and TRBJ2-1; perhaps TRBD1 as D (5 bases). CDR1 SGHRS and CDR2 YFSETQ come from the germline V gene. Trimming took 0 bases from V and 6 from J, leaving 13 bases between them. The CDR3 has 15 residues. The CDR3 DNA reads TGCGCCAGCAGCTTGGTGCCAGGGAAAGGCAATGAGCAGTTCTTC. Its protein is CASSLVPGKGNEQFF.

The chain uses TRBV30 and TRBJ1-2; the D is unclear. Germline loops: CDR1 GTSNPN, CDR2 SVGIG (reference sequence). This CDR3 spans 11 amino acids. Trimming removed 5 bases at V and 2 bases at J, with 6 bases between. The CDR3 reads CAWAENYGYTF. The CDR3 nucleotides are TGTGCCTGGGCGGAGAACTATGGCTACACCTTC. Full variable domain (remainder filled in from reference TRBV30 and TRBJ1-2): SQTIHQWPATLVQPVGSPLSLECTVEGTSNPNLYWYRQAAGRGLQLLFYSVGIGQISSEVPQNLSASRPQDRQFILSSKKLLLSDSGFYLCAWAENYGYTFGSGTRLTVV.

V gene TRBV29-1 combines with J gene TRBJ1-1, with a weak D call TRBD1 (6 bases). V was pared by 3 bases and J by 4 bases, with 15 bases between. CDR1 SQVTM and CDR2 ANQGSEA come from the germline V gene. The CDR3 contains 14 residues. The CDR3, as DNA: TGCAGCGTTGACGGGCCGCGCAGGGGCACTGAAGCTTTCTTT. Protein: CSVDGPRRGTEAFF.

This chain uses TRBV3-1 (or the pseudogene TRBV3-2) with TRBJ1-2; D unclear. The length of the CDR3 is 15 residues. Per germline, CDR1 LGHDT and CDR2 YNNKEL (reference sequence). Trimming left V 1 base short and J 2 bases short, with 11 bases between. This CDR3 reads CASSQGRVMNYGYTF. The CDR3, as DNA: TGTGCCAGCAGCCAAGGGCGGGTGATGAACTATGGCTACACCTTC.

The chain has TRBV5-4 and TRBJ2-7; D is possibly TRBD1 (5 bases). This CDR3 has 11 amino acids. The V gene's germline CDR1 is SGHNT and CDR2 YYREEE (reference sequence). The germline V and J ends were trimmed by 4 bases and 5 bases, with 7 bases remaining between them. This chain's CDR3 is CASSRRDEQYF. CDR3 coding DNA: TGTGCCAGCAGCCGCAGGGACGAGCAGTACTTC.

The CDR3 nucleotides are TGTGCCAGCAGGGGGGGGGCCCTGGAGAATCAGCCCCAGCATTTT. It is translated as CASRGGALENQPQHF. The chain links TRBV28 to TRBJ1-5; perhaps TRBD1 as D (6 bases). Germline V gene lookup returns CDR1 MDHEN and CDR2 SYDVKM. With 6 bases removed from V and 4 bases from J, the gap between germline ends came to 16 bases. CDR3 length: 15 amino acids.